The 30 T cell receptor beta chains reported below all come from one sample, sequenced in a study of radiation and T cells in renal cell carcinoma. Produced via immunoSEQ multiplex PCR; TCRdb's table is partial and in-frame only. The sample holds about 95,000 clones, 86% seen once. Time point given: baseline pretreatment blood. Indicated treatment: 15 Gy SBRT to primary tumor, nephrectomy 4 weeks later. Specimen: blood, collected from a patient whose treatment included radiotherapy and nephrectomy. Receptors were obtained from a man between 45 and 60 years old with renal cell carcinoma.

This clone was seen just once. This sequence joins TRBV27 and TRBJ2-7; D might be TRBD1 (7 bases). V shed 5 bases and J shed 2 bases, with 25 bases lying between them. This CDR3 has 18 residues. CDR1 MNHEY and CDR2 SMNVEV come from the germline V gene (reference sequence). CDR3 residues: CASSRTGVLNRGTYEQYF. The DNA for the CDR3 is TGTGCCAGCAGTCGAACAGGGGTTCTGAATCGGGGGACCTACGAGCAGTACTTC.

The gene calls are TRBV10-1 and TRBJ1-4; 7 bases are a match to TRBD1. The J segment lost 0 bases and the V segment lost 7 bases, leaving 17 bases of the junction unmatched. The CDR3 spans 19 residues. The germline gives CDR1 WNHNN, CDR2 SYGVQD (reference sequence). CDR3 in DNA: TGCGCCAGCATTTTTGCGCGGACAGGACGAAAAGCAACTAATGAAAAACTGTTTTTT. It translates to CASIFARTGRKATNEKLFF.

The gene calls are TRBV7-6 and TRBJ1-2; the D gene is possibly TRBD1 (6 bases). Germline values: CDR1 SGHVS, CDR2 FNYEAQ. The CDR3 runs 15 residues. Trimming stripped 1 base from V and 4 bases from J, with 13 bases between. The CDR3 nucleotides are TGTGCCAGCAGCTTAGGGCAGGGGACGACCTATGGCTACACCTTC. Translating gives CASSLGQGTTYGYTF. The complete variable domain, with remaining parts taken from reference TRBV7-6 and TRBJ1-2, reads GAGVSQSPRYKVTKRGQDVALRCDPISGHVSLYWYRQALGQGPEFLTYFNYEAQQDKSGLPNDRFSAERPEGSISTLTIQRTEQRDSAMYRCASSLGQGTTYGYTFGSGTRLTVV.

The chain couples TRBV5-4 to TRBJ2-3; 8 bases match TRBD2. There are 14 residues in the CDR3. Germline CDR1 is SGHNT and CDR2 is YYREEE (reference sequence). Trimming at V came to 1 base and at J to 4 bases, leaving 2 bases not matched to a gene. CDR3 DNA sequence: TGTGCCAGCAGCTTGACGGGAGGGGCAGATACGCAGTATTTT. This gives the protein CASSLTGGADTQYF. Combining the CDR3 with reference TRBV5-4 and TRBJ2-3 gives the whole variable domain ETGVTQSPTHLIKTRGQQVTLRCSSQSGHNTVSWYQQALGQGPQFIFQYYREEENGRGNFPPRFSGLQFPNYSSELNVNALELDDSALYLCASSLTGGADTQYFGPGTRLTVL.

This sequence joins TRBV14 and TRBJ1-4; TRBD1 aligns across 8 bases. Per germline, CDR1 SGHDN and CDR2 FVKESK. The CDR3 length is 13 residues. V trimming: 4 bases; J trimming: 14 bases; junction bases outside the gene matches: 9. This CDR3 is CASSPGQGLGLFF. CDR3 bases: TGTGCCAGCAGCCCCGGACAGGGCCTGGGGCTGTTTTTT.

A word on this clone: Other nucleotide sequences in the sample specify the same CDR3. The V and J genes are TRBV5-1 and TRBJ2-7; 11 bases map to TRBD1. Germline CDR1 is SGHRS and CDR2 is YFSETQ. The CDR3 is 14 amino acids. V gave up 3 bases and J gave up 3 bases; unmatched junction bases: 2. The CDR3 spells CASSSGTGGYEQYF. The CDR3 region has the DNA TGCGCCAGCAGCTCCGGGACAGGGGGCTACGAGCAGTACTTC.

V is TRBV7-2 and J is TRBJ2-3; D is undetermined. Germline V gives CDR1 SGHTA, CDR2 FQGNSA. The CDR3 length is 14 residues. Trimming removed 1 base from V and 2 bases from J, with 7 bases in between. The CDR3 DNA follows: TGTGCCAGCAGCTTAGTGGCTAACACAGATACGCAGTATTTT. Protein: CASSLVANTDTQYF.

This sequence joins TRBV7-6 and TRBJ2-1; 7 bases are shared with TRBD1. J lost 4 bases, V lost 5 bases, and 2 bases had no gene match. CDR3 size: 13 residues. The germline gives CDR1 SGHVS, CDR2 FNYEAQ. CDR3 in DNA: TGTGCCAGCAGCGAGACAGGGTACAATGAGCAGTTCTTC. It codes for CASSETGYNEQFF.

The chain uses TRBV2 and TRBJ1-5; 10 bases fit TRBD1. CDR1 is SNHLY, CDR2 FYNNEI, per germline. V lost 6 bases, J lost 0 bases, and 8 bases stayed unmatched. This CDR3 is 17 amino acids long. The DNA for the CDR3 is TGTGCCAGCAGGGGACAGGGGACTTCGTCTAGCAATCAGCCCCAGCATTTT. Its protein product is CASRGQGTSSSNQPQHF.

This clone came up once. The chain couples TRBV28 to TRBJ1-2; no clear D gene. From germline, CDR1 is MDHEN and CDR2 SYDVKM. Between the trimmed V and J ends, which lost 8 bases and 4 bases, there was a span of 11 bases. This CDR3 contains 12 residues. CDR3 loop: CASQEEGYGYTF. CDR3 nucleotides: TGTGCCAGCCAAGAAGAAGGCTATGGCTACACCTTC.

This chain uses TRBV2 with TRBJ2-5; D is undetermined. Per the germline V gene, CDR1 is SNHLY and CDR2 is FYNNEI. This CDR3 spans 16 amino acids. Trimming took off 2 bases at V and 1 base at J, with 14 bases between the two ends. The CDR3 DNA follows: TGTGCCAGCAGTGAACACGACCGAAGCTTCCAAGAGACCCAGTACTTC. This encodes CASSEHDRSFQETQYF.

V and J are TRBV7-8 and TRBJ1-5; 9 positions agree with TRBD1. The CDR3 is made up of 15 amino acids. The V gene's germline CDR1 is SGHVS and CDR2 FQNEAQ. The trim removed 4 bases at V and 2 bases at J, leaving 3 bases unmatched. As DNA, the CDR3 is TGTGCCAGCAGCTCCCGACAGGGGGGCAATCAGCCCCAGCATTTT. Amino acid sequence: CASSSRQGGNQPQHF.

The chain is built from TRBV5-4 and TRBJ2-4; 9 bases are shared with TRBD1. With 2 bases clipped from V and 7 bases from J, the junction kept 7 bases outside the gene matches. The CDR3 is 15 amino acids. Germline V lookup: CDR1 SGHNT, CDR2 YYREEE (reference sequence). The CDR3 spells CASSFGTGSRNIQYF. For the CDR3, the DNA is TGTGCCAGCAGCTTTGGGACAGGGTCTAGGAACATTCAGTACTTC.

V usage is TRBV18 and J usage is TRBJ2-2, with 7 bases matching TRBD1. Trimming at V came to 8 bases and at J to 0 bases, leaving 3 bases not matched to a gene. The V gene's germline CDR1 is KGHSH and CDR2 LQKENI. The CDR3 runs 14 residues. DNA for the CDR3: TGTGCCAGCGGGACAGCAACGAACACCGGGGAGCTGTTTTTT. Protein: CASGTATNTGELFF. The full variable domain, in which reference TRBV18 and TRBJ2-2 provide the parts outside the CDR3, is NAGVMQNPRHLVRRRGQEARLRCSPMKGHSHVYWYRQLPEEGLKFMVYLQKENIIDESGMPKERFSAEFPKEGPSILRIQQVVRGDSAAYFCASGTATNTGELFFGEGSRLTVL.

This chain links TRBV9 with TRBJ2-1, with 7 bases fitting TRBD2. CDR3 length: 15 residues. The V gene's germline CDR1 is SGDLS and CDR2 YYNGEE. With V trimmed by 5 bases and J by 9 bases, 14 bases remained unmatched. This chain's CDR3 is CASSETSSVTPEQFF. The CDR3 DNA follows: TGTGCCAGCAGTGAGACTAGCTCGGTGACACCTGAGCAGTTCTTC.

V usage is TRBV5-5 and J usage is TRBJ2-7, with D maybe TRBD2 (6 bases). The CDR3 has 16 residues. Trimming left V 4 bases short and J 0 bases short, with 17 bases between. The germline gives CDR1 SGHKS, CDR2 YYEKEE (reference sequence). CDR3 sequence reads: CASSLGVGRFSYEQYF. CDR3 DNA: TGTGCCAGCAGCCTTGGAGTGGGGAGGTTCTCCTACGAGCAGTACTTC.

The chain links TRBV28 to TRBJ2-7, with D possibly being TRBD2 (6 bases). Germline V gene data show CDR1 as MDHEN and CDR2 as SYDVKM. Trimming cost V 4 bases and J 0 bases, with 13 bases left between them. This CDR3 is built from 15 residues. CDR3 nucleotides: TGTGCCAGCAGTTACCCGGGACTTGACTCCTACGAGCAGTACTTC. Protein: CASSYPGLDSYEQYF.

The table lists this clone with a few counts. The J gene is TRBJ2-1, the V gene TRBV7-3, with D tentatively TRBD1 or TRBD2 (5 bases each). From germline, CDR1 is SGHTA and CDR2 FQGTGA. The CDR3 totals 14 residues. The germline V and J ends were trimmed by 5 bases and 3 bases, with 11 bases remaining between them. The CDR3 is CASSQGGGYNEQFF. The CDR3, as DNA: TGTGCCAGCAGCCAGGGCGGAGGCTACAATGAGCAGTTCTTC.

This rearrangement joins TRBV15 to TRBJ2-5, with 11 bases fitting TRBD1. CDR1 LNHNV and CDR2 YYDKDF come from the germline V gene (reference sequence). The CDR3 has 16 residues. The ends lost 4 bases at V and 5 bases at J; junction bases unmatched: 9. CDR3 coding DNA: TGTGCCACCAGCACAAGGACAGGGGGCTTTCTCGAGACCCAGTACTTC. Protein product: CATSTRTGGFLETQYF.

The chain has TRBV6-6 and TRBJ2-7; D is undetermined. V was shortened by 3 bases and J by 5 bases, with 5 bases between the two germline ends. The CDR3 covers 11 residues. Per the germline V gene, CDR1 is MNHNY and CDR2 is SVGAGI (reference sequence). CDR3 region: CASSYTDEQYF. The CDR3 DNA sequence: TGTGCCAGCAGTTATACCGACGAGCAGTACTTC.

This rearrangement joins TRBV6-5 to TRBJ1-1, with D uncertain. The V gene's germline CDR1 is MNHEY and CDR2 SVGAGI. This CDR3 has 11 amino acids. Trimming removed 8 bases from V and 1 base from J, with 5 bases in between. The CDR3 here is CASHKNTEAFF. DNA for the CDR3: TGTGCCAGCCACAAGAACACTGAAGCTTTCTTT.

In its sample, this clone was seen a few times. The chain is built from TRBV5-5 and TRBJ1-5, with TRBD1 identical over 9 bases. This CDR3 has 15 amino acids. J lost 1 base, V lost 5 bases, and 4 bases had no gene match. Germline CDR1 SGHKS, CDR2 YYEKEE (reference sequence). CDR3 sequence reads: CASRPGQGSNQPQHF. The CDR3 bases are TGTGCCAGCAGACCGGGACAGGGAAGCAATCAGCCCCAGCATTTT.

The V call is TRBV2, the J call TRBJ2-1; D is perhaps TRBD1 or TRBD2 (5 bases each). The CDR3 consists of 14 residues. CDR1 is SNHLY, CDR2 FYNNEI, per germline. Trimming removed 4 bases at V and 6 bases at J, with 13 bases between. In DNA form, the CDR3 reads TGTGCCAGCAGTGGGTGGGACCAGTCCAATGAGCAGTTCTTC. It translates to CASSGWDQSNEQFF.

This chain joins TRBV4-2 and TRBJ1-5, with D hard to call. The germline V gene encodes CDR1 LGHNA and CDR2 YNFKEQ. This CDR3 comprises 15 residues. V was trimmed by 0 bases and J by 0 bases, leaving 6 bases between them. This CDR3 is CASSQEGGSNQPQHF. In DNA form, the CDR3 reads TGTGCCAGCAGCCAAGAGGGAGGTAGCAATCAGCCCCAGCATTTT.

A note on this clone: The junction does not match germline at one end; this may be a read error. The rearrangement joins TRBV9 to TRBJ2-5; TRBD1 is a possible D gene (7 bases). The germline gives CDR1 SGDLS, CDR2 YYNGEE. This CDR3 spans 15 amino acids. The CDR3 reads CASAPEGQGGETIHF. The CDR3 DNA follows: TGTGCCAGCGCCCCTGAAGGGCAGGGGGGAGAGACCATACACTTC. The whole variable domain, remainder taken from reference TRBV9 and TRBJ2-5, is DSGVTQTPKHLITATGQRVTLRCSPRSGDLSVYWYQQSLDQGLQFLIQYYNGEERAKGNILERFSAQQFPDLHSELNLSSLELGDSALYFCASAPEGQGGETIHFGPGTRLLVL.

This chain links TRBV7-9 with TRBJ2-3; the match to TRBD2 covers 7 bases. V was clipped by 1 base and J by 0 bases; unmatched bases: 7. Germline CDR1 is SEHNR and CDR2 is FQNEAQ (reference sequence). This CDR3 contains 17 residues. For the CDR3, the DNA is TGTGCCAGCAGCTTAGTTCTCATGGGGGGGAGCACAGATACGCAGTATTTT. It codes for CASSLVLMGGSTDTQYF.

This clone showed up just once. The junction differs from germline at one of its ends, possibly a read error. The chain has TRBV7-7 and TRBJ2-5; D uncertain. The CDR3 is 13 residues long. The germline V gene has CDR1 SSHAT and CDR2 FNYEAQ (reference sequence). The DNA for the CDR3 is TGTGCTAGCAGCCTACAGATCCAAGAGACCCAGTACTTC. The encoded protein is CASSLQIQETQYF.

This chain uses TRBV28 with TRBJ1-3, with 7 bases aligning to TRBD1. CDR3 length: 15 residues. The J segment lost 3 bases and the V segment lost 8 bases, leaving 10 bases of the junction unmatched. Germline assignment: CDR1 MDHEN and CDR2 SYDVKM. CDR3 protein: CASGTGWTGGNTIYF. CDR3 nucleotide sequence: TGTGCCAGCGGCACTGGGTGGACAGGTGGAAACACCATATATTTT.

V usage is TRBV7-2 and J usage is TRBJ2-7; 7 positions match TRBD1. This CDR3 comprises 15 residues. Germline CDR1 and CDR2: SGHTA and FQGNSA. With 5 bases clipped from V and 1 base from J, the junction kept 8 bases outside the gene matches. This chain's CDR3 is CASSRGQGLSYEQYF. As DNA, the CDR3 is TGTGCCAGCAGCAGGGGGCAGGGGCTTTCCTACGAGCAGTACTTC.

The chain combines TRBV6-6 with TRBJ1-6; D unclear. Germline CDR1 and CDR2: MNHNY and SVGAGI (reference sequence). CDR3 length equals 15 residues. V lost 7 bases and J 5 bases, leaving 15 bases between the germline ends. CDR3 protein: CASNPMRENNSPLHF. The CDR3 DNA reads TGTGCCAGCAACCCAATGAGGGAGAATAATTCACCCCTCCACTTT.